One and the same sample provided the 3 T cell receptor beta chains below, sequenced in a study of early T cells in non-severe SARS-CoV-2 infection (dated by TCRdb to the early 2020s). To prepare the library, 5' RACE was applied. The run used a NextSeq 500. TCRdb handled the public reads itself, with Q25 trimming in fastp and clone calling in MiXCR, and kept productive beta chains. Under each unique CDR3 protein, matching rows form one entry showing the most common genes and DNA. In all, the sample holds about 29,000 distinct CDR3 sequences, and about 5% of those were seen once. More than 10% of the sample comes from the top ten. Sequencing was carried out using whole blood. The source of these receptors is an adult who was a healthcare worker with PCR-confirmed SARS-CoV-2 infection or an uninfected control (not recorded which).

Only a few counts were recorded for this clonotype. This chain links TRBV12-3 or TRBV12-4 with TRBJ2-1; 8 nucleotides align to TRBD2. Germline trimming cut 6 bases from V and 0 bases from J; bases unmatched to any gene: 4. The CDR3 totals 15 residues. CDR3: CASRASGSSYNEQFF. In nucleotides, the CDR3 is TGTGCCAGCAGGGCCAGCGGGAGCTCCTACAATGAGCAGTTCTTC.

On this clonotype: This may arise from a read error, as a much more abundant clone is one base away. The CDR3 is CASSSFELAGITDTQYF. The DNA of the CDR3 is TGCGCCAGCAGCTCCTTCGAACTAGCGGGGATCACAGATACGCAGTATTTT. The gene calls are TRBV5-1 and TRBJ2-3, with 10 bases aligning to TRBD2. In germline, CDR1 is SGHRS, CDR2 YFSETQ. The CDR3 spans 17 residues. V shed 3 bases, J shed 2 bases, and the junction held 9 bases outside the gene matches.

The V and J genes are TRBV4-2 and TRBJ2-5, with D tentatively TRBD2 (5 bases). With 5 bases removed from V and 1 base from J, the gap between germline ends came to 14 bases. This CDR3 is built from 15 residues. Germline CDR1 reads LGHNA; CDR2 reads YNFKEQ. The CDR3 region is CASSATTRAQETQYF. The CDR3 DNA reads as TGTGCCAGCAGCGCCACAACTAGAGCCCAAGAGACCCAGTACTTC.